A selection of T cell receptor beta chains follows, all from one sample in a study of Ad26.COV2.S vaccination and SARS-CoV-2 variants. Some clones are missing from TCRdb's copy, which holds only in-frame ones; the method was immunoSEQ multiplex PCR. The table includes some 640,000 clones, more than 80% detected once. Sequencing was performed on peripheral blood, taken in a trial of Ad26.COV2.S vaccine versus placebo. The source of these receptors is a person aged 18-60 years who received the Ad26.COV2.S COVID-19 vaccine or a placebo. Both conserved end residues are part of each CDR3. Fields, in order: V gene, CDR3 length, clone size, CDR3 protein. Clone sizes are given selectively: once, few, many, or a class where the clone is expanded.

v_gene: TRBV27
len: 14
abundance: .
CDR3aa: CASSLEGGRGELFF

v_gene: TRBV7-2
len: 13
abundance: .
CDR3aa: CASSSGTGAGYTF

v_gene: TRBV7-2
len: 14
abundance: .
CDR3aa: CASSFWQGADEQYF

v_gene: TRBV4-3
len: 16
abundance: .
CDR3aa: CASSQDFRQNSYEQYF

v_gene: TRBV15
len: 13
abundance: .
CDR3aa: CATSRVGRYEQYF

v_gene: TRBV7-2
len: 17
abundance: .
CDR3aa: CASSLDVQTPANYGYTF

v_gene: TRBV24-1
len: 17
abundance: .
CDR3aa: CATSDPQSGSSYNEQFF

v_gene: TRBV4-3
len: 15
abundance: .
CDR3aa: CASSQVRGGPYEQYF

v_gene: TRBV7-2
len: 17
abundance: .
CDR3aa: CASSLGGTLGGADTQYF

v_gene: TRBV29-1
len: 13
abundance: .
CDR3aa: CSVSEYSYNEQFF

v_gene: TRBV10-3
len: 14
abundance: few
CDR3aa: CATVAEANTGELFF

v_gene: TRBV6-5
len: 16
abundance: .
CDR3aa: CASSYTAGTGAEKLFF

v_gene: TRBV20-1
len: 11
abundance: .
CDR3aa: CSGSRGYEQYF

v_gene: TRBV7-3
len: 14
abundance: .
CDR3aa: CASSLLRVADGYTF

v_gene: TRBV5-4
len: 17
abundance: once
CDR3aa: CASSLGLSGASVEKLFF

v_gene: TRBV20-1
len: 12
abundance: few
CDR3aa: CSASPDSGEQYF

v_gene: TRBV14
len: 15
abundance: .
CDR3aa: CASSPLAGGRNEQFF

v_gene: TRBV30
len: 15
abundance: .
CDR3aa: CAWSVPDRAIYEQFF

v_gene: TRBV10-3
len: 18
abundance: once
CDR3aa: CAIRKTSGSTQSSYEQYF

v_gene: TRBV7-9
len: 14
abundance: .
CDR3aa: CANTDSWNTGELFF

v_gene: TRBV20-1
len: 11
abundance: .
CDR3aa: CSARVDGAQHF

v_gene: TRBV5-4
len: 15
abundance: .
CDR3aa: CASSFWAGGADTQYF

v_gene: TRBV25-1
len: 14
abundance: .
CDR3aa: CASSEWGQSWGYTF

v_gene: TRBV6-2/TRBV6-3
len: 14
abundance: .
CDR3aa: CASSTYRGRYEQYF

v_gene: TRBV10-1
len: 12
abundance: .
CDR3aa: CASSDTGFEQYF

v_gene: TRBV6-5
len: 15
abundance: .
CDR3aa: CASTWGQGVNQPQHF

v_gene: TRBV7-6
len: 17
abundance: .
CDR3aa: CASSQGGGWARINEQFF

v_gene: TRBV7-2
len: 16
abundance: .
CDR3aa: CASSPGGRPLVDTQYF

v_gene: TRBV6-5
len: 12
abundance: .
CDR3aa: CASSAFNNEQFF

v_gene: TRBV5-6
len: 16
abundance: .
CDR3aa: CASSLYGTSGSHEQYF

v_gene: TRBV18
len: 15
abundance: .
CDR3aa: CASSLGTGIYNEQFF

v_gene: TRBV6-5
len: 14
abundance: once
CDR3aa: CASSYGQGANGYTF

v_gene: TRBV27
len: 14
abundance: .
CDR3aa: CASSSLGVPGTQYF

v_gene: TRBV5-1
len: 15
abundance: .
CDR3aa: CASSQGQGGYYGYTF

v_gene: TRBV19
len: 16
abundance: once
CDR3aa: CASSSTGVRPTDTQYF

v_gene: TRBV9
len: 15
abundance: .
CDR3aa: CASSVAAGSTDTQYF

v_gene: TRBV3-1/TRBV3-2
len: 15
abundance: once
CDR3aa: CASSQDTTGPYEQYF

v_gene: TRBV3-1/TRBV3-2
len: 16
abundance: .
CDR3aa: CASSQTGGSSPYGYTF

v_gene: TRBV19
len: 14
abundance: .
CDR3aa: CASSWVTGHTEAFF

v_gene: TRBV9
len: 15
abundance: .
CDR3aa: CASSSTGTGGTEAFF

v_gene: TRBV4-2
len: 12
abundance: .
CDR3aa: CASSRYGAPQFF

v_gene: TRBV15
len: 13
abundance: .
CDR3aa: CATSRDDSREAFF

v_gene: TRBV11-1
len: 13
abundance: .
CDR3aa: CASSFNGRVEQYF

v_gene: TRBV11-3
len: 13
abundance: .
CDR3aa: CASSLDRRGIQYF

v_gene: TRBV4-3
len: 16
abundance: .
CDR3aa: CASSQGAGTGGEKLFF

v_gene: TRBV6-5
len: 14
abundance: .
CDR3aa: CASSYSRPDYEQYF

v_gene: TRBV6-2/TRBV6-3
len: 18
abundance: .
CDR3aa: CASSYRGTGVNSNQPQHF

v_gene: TRBV12-3/TRBV12-4
len: 13
abundance: .
CDR3aa: CASSFRGYYEQYF

v_gene: TRBV18
len: 14
abundance: .
CDR3aa: CASSPGRSNYGYTF

v_gene: TRBV5-1
len: 17
abundance: .
CDR3aa: CASSLVAGRSSYNEQFF

v_gene: TRBV3-1/TRBV3-2
len: 13
abundance: .
CDR3aa: CASGKGRTYEQYF

v_gene: TRBV19
len: 16
abundance: .
CDR3aa: CASSKRTGVFQETQYF

v_gene: TRBV7-2
len: 15
abundance: .
CDR3aa: CASSSPGGETDTQYF

v_gene: TRBV7-3
len: 16
abundance: .
CDR3aa: CASSLGAGGDTDTQYF

v_gene: TRBV2
len: 15
abundance: .
CDR3aa: CASSGYGWYTGELFF

v_gene: TRBV27
len: 14
abundance: .
CDR3aa: CASSHRTASYEQYF

v_gene: TRBV18
len: 17
abundance: .
CDR3aa: CASSSRSGIPLTGELFF